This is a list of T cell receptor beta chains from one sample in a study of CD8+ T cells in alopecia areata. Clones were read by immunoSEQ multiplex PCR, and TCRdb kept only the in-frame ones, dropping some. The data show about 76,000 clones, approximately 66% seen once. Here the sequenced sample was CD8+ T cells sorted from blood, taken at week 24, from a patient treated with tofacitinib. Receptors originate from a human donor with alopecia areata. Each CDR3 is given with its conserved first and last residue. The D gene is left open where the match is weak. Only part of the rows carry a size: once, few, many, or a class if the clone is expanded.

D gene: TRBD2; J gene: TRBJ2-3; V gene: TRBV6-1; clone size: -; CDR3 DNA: TGTGCCAGCAGTGCGCGGGGGGATAGCACAGATACGCAGTATTTT; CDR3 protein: CASSARGDSTDTQYF
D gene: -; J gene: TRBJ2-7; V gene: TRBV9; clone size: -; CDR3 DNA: TGTGCCAGCAGCGTAGCTTCTGCGGACTCCTACGAGCAGTACTTC; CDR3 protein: CASSVASADSYEQYF
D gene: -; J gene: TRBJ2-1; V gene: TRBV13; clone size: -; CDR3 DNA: TGTGCCAGCAGTGAAGACTACAATGAGCAGTTCTTC; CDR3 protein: CASSEDYNEQFF
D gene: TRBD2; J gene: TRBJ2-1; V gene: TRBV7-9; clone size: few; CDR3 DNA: TGTGCCAGCAGCCCGCGGACTAGCGGGGGGGCCGAGGATGAGCAGTTCTTC; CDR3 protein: CASSPRTSGGAEDEQFF
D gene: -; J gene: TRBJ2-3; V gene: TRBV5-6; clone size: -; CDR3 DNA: TGTGCCAGCAGTCTCAGACGGGAGATAACAGATACGCAGTATTTT; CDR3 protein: CASSLRREITDTQYF
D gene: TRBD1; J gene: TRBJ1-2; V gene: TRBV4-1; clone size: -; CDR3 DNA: TGCGCCAGCAGCCCCGCAGTGACAGGGGCGAAATATGGCTACACCTTC; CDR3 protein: CASSPAVTGAKYGYTF
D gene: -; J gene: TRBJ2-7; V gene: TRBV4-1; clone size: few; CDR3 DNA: TGCGCCAGCAGCCAAGGTCTGGGTACCTACGAGCAGTACTTC; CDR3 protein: CASSQGLGTYEQYF
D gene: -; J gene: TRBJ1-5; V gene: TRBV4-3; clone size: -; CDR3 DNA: TGCGCCAGCAGCCAAGATTGGAGGGGAGCGAATCAGCCCCAGCATTTT; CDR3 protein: CASSQDWRGANQPQHF
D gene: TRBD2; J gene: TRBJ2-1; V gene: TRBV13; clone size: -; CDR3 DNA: TGTGCCAGCAGCGCAGGGACTAGCGGGAGGGGAAATGAGCAGTTCTTC; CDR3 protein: CASSAGTSGRGNEQFF
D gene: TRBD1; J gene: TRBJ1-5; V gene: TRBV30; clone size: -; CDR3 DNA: TGTGCCTGGACCCCACAGGGGATCGCGGGCAATCAGCCCCAGCATTTT; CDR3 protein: CAWTPQGIAGNQPQHF
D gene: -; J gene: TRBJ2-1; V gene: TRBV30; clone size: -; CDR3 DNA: TGTGCCTGGAGTGTAATCGGAGGGTTCGATGAGCAGTTCTTC; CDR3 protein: CAWSVIGGFDEQFF
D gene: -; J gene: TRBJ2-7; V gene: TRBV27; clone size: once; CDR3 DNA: TGTGCCAGCGGGGTGGGGGGCGAGCAGTACTTC; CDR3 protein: CASGVGGEQYF
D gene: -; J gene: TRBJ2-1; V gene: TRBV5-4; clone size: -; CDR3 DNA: TGTGCCAGCAGAGACCGGGAGAGAGGGAATGAGCAGTTCTTC; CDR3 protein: CASRDRERGNEQFF
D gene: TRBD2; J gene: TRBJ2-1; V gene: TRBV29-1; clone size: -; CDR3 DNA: TGCAGCGTTGCTTTACTCGCGGGAGGGCCCCGCAATGAGCAGTTCTTC; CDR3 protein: CSVALLAGGPRNEQFF
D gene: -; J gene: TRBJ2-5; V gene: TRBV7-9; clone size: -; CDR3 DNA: TGTGCCAGCAGCTTAGAAGCTTTGGACAGCAGGGAGACCCAGTACTTC; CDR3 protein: CASSLEALDSRETQYF
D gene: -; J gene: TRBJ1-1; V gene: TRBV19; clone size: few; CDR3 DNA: TGTGCCAGTAGTCCCGACACTGAAGCTTTCTTT; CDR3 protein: CASSPDTEAFF
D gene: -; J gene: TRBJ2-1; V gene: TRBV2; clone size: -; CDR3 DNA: TGTGCCATTCAAACGAGGACCTACAATGAGCAGTTCTTC; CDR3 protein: CAIQTRTYNEQFF
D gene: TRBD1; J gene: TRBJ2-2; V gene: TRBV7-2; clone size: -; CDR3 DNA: TGTGCCAGCCAGGGGGATGTCACCGGGGAGCTGTTTTTT; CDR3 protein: CASQGDVTGELFF
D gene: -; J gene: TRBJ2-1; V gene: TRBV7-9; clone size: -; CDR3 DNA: TGTGCCAGCAGCCTCGGGGGATCGGGTAATGAGCAGTTCTTC; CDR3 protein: CASSLGGSGNEQFF
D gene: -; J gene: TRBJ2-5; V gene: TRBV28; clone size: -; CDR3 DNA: TGTGCGAGCAAGACGGGCTCGGTCCGGGCTAGCGACCCTGAACAAGAGACCCAGTACTTC; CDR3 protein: CASKTGSVRASDPEQETQYF
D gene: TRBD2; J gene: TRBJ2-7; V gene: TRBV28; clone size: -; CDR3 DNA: TGTGCCAGCAGCATGGCGTCCTCTGGACTAGCGGGCCTCTACGAGCAGTACTTC; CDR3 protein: CASSMASSGLAGLYEQYF
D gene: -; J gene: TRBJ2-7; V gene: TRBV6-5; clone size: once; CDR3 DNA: TGTGCCAGCAGTCCCTATGGGAAACAATACGAGCAGTACTTC; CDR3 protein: CASSPYGKQYEQYF
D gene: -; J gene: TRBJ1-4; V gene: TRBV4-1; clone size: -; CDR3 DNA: TGCGCCAGCAGCCCCCTGGCCCCCATAAATGAAAAACTGTTTTTT; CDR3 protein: CASSPLAPINEKLFF
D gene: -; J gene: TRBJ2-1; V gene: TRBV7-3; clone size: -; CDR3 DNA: TGTGCCAGCAGCTCTACGAACCCGCTTGACGGATCCTACAATGAGCAGTTCTTC; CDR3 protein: CASSSTNPLDGSYNEQFF
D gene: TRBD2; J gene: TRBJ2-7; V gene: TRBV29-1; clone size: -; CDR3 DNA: TGCAGCGCCGGGGGGGGAGCGGTTTCCTACGAGCAGTACTTC; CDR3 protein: CSAGGGAVSYEQYF
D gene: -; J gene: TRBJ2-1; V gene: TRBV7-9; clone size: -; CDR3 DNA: TGTGCCAGCAGCTCAGTACTCGCGCTCCTATACAATGAGCAGTTCTTC; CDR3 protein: CASSSVLALLYNEQFF
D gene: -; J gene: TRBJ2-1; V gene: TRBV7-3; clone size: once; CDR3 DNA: TGTGCCAGCAGCTTAATAGGGTCCTTCAATGAGCAGTTCTTC; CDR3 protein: CASSLIGSFNEQFF
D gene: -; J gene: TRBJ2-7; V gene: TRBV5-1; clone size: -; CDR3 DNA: TGCGCCAGCAGCTTGTCCCAGGGGCCTCGCGAGCAGTACTTC; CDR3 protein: CASSLSQGPREQYF
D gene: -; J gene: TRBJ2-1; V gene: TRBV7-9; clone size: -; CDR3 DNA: TGTGCCAGCAGCTCAGCAGACAATGAGCAGTTCTTC; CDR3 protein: CASSSADNEQFF
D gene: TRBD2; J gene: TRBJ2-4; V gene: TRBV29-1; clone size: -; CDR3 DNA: TGCAGCGTGGGGGGGGACATTCAGTACTTC; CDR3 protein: CSVGGDIQYF
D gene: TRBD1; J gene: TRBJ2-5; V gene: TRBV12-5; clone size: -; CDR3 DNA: TGTGCTAGTGGCACCGGGACAGGGGAGGAGACCCAGTACTTC; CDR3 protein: CASGTGTGEETQYF
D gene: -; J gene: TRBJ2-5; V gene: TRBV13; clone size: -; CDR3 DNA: TGTGCCAGCAGCTTAGTCCCGACAGGACCAGAAGAGACCCAGTACTTC; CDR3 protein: CASSLVPTGPEETQYF